The 8 T cell receptor beta chains below were found in one sample sequenced in a study of T and B cells in COVID-19 patients. Each TRB amplification used about 250-550 ng of genomic DNA from blood. BIOMED2 TRB-A/B primer pools were used in multiplex TRB PCR. TCRdb itself ran the multiplex PCR reads through MiXCR, one entry per CDR3 protein. The sample lists 10,000 to 15,000 distinct CDR3 sequences; almost 30% were seen once. Sequencing was done on a sample of blood. Every receptor here comes from a human donor who had recovered from COVID-19.

This clonotype was found a few times. The V gene is TRBV6-2 or TRBV6-3, the J gene TRBJ1-1, with TRBD1 as a possible D gene (6 bases). Deletions cut 6 bases from V and 5 bases from J, with 16 bases between. Germline V gene data show CDR1 as MNHEY and CDR2 as SVGEGT. The CDR3 is made up of 14 amino acids. CDR3 coding DNA: TGTGCCAGCAGGGTCCAGGGGCAGGGTACTGAAGCTTTCTTT. This translates into CASRVQGQGTEAFF.

The chain links TRBV11-3 to TRBJ2-1, with D unresolved. V lost 4 bases to trimming and J lost 0 bases, with 13 bases between them. The CDR3 is 16 amino acids. The germline CDR1 and CDR2 sequences are SGHNT and YENEEA. The DNA for the CDR3 is TGTGCCAGCAGCTCCGGCGTGGGGATCTCCTACAATGAGCAGTTCTTC. It codes for CASSSGVGISYNEQFF. Drawing the rest from reference TRBV11-3 and TRBJ2-1, the complete variable domain is EAGVVQSPRYKIIEKKQPVAFWCNPISGHNTLYWYLQNLGQGPELLIRYENEEAVDDSQLPKDRFSAERLKGVDSTLKIQPAELGDSAVYLCASSSGVGISYNEQFFGPGTRLTVL.

This clonotype is labeled as medium-sized (0.01 to 0.1%). The V call is TRBV29-1, the J call TRBJ1-2; D not certain. V was trimmed by 4 bases and J by 4 bases, leaving 7 bases between them. Germline CDR1 SQVTM, CDR2 ANQGSEA. The CDR3 has 11 residues. The CDR3 bases are TGCAGCGTTGGAACCGGCTATGGCTACACCTTC. This gives the protein CSVGTGYGYTF. Combining the CDR3 with reference TRBV29-1 and TRBJ1-2 gives the whole variable domain SAVISQKPSRDICQRGTSLTIQCQVDSQVTMMFWYRQQPGQSLTLIATANQGSEATYESGFVIDKFPISRPNLTFSTLTVSNMSPEDSSIYLCSVGTGYGYTFGSGTRLTVV.

The rearrangement uses TRBV20-1 and TRBJ2-1; 7 bases align to TRBD2. There are 15 residues in the CDR3. V lost 0 bases to trimming and J lost 2 bases; unmatched junction nucleotides: 4. The germline CDR1 and CDR2 sequences are DFQATT and SNEGSKA (reference sequence). CDR3 in DNA: TGCAGTGCTAGAGATTGGGGGGGAGCCTACAATGAGCAGTTCTTC. Amino acids: CSARDWGGAYNEQFF.

The chain uses TRBV5-5 and TRBJ2-3; a weak D match, TRBD2 (6 bases). V was shortened by 4 bases and J by 2 bases, with 14 bases between the two germline ends. Germline V gene sequence: CDR1 SGHKS, CDR2 YYEKEE (reference sequence). The CDR3 is 15 amino acids. In nucleotides, the CDR3 is TGTGCCAGCAGCCGGGGGTCTGGATACACAGATACGCAGTATTTT. Amino acids: CASSRGSGYTDTQYF.

This clonotype was counted a few times. The chain recombines TRBV7-9 with TRBJ1-4, with D perhaps matching TRBD1 (5 bases). The CDR3 sequence is 15 residues long. Trimming cost V 6 bases and J 7 bases, with 18 bases left between them. Germline-derived CDR1 and CDR2 are SEHNR and FQNEAQ (reference sequence). CDR3 sequence: CASRDGLGPAEKLFF. CDR3 coding DNA: TGTGCCAGCAGGGACGGTCTGGGGCCCGCTGAAAAACTGTTTTTT.

The rearrangement links TRBV4-1 to TRBJ2-1; 8 positions match TRBD2. CDR3 length equals 13 residues. V shed 0 bases and J 15 bases; nucleotides not matched to a gene: 7. From germline, CDR1 is MGHRA and CDR2 YSYEKL. The CDR3 DNA reads TGCGCCAGCAGCCAAGATTCCAGCGGGAGACGGTTCTTC. Protein sequence: CASSQDSSGRRFF.

This sequence joins TRBV6-2 or TRBV6-3 and TRBJ2-1; tentatively, D is TRBD1 or TRBD2 (5 bases each). The CDR3 length is 14 residues. Germline lookup yields CDR1 MNHEY and CDR2 SVGEGT. V was trimmed by 6 bases and J by 7 bases, leaving 16 bases between them. CDR3 DNA sequence: TGTGCCAGCAGGCGTGGGACCCGTGGGAATGAGCAGTTCTTC. As protein: CASRRGTRGNEQFF.